The T cell receptor (beta chain) under discussion was sequenced for a study of blood T cell repertoires in COVID-19. Study overall: COVID-19 samples from acute and convalescent phases originated in the United States, Italy and Spain. T cells, B-cell-depleted T cells, or PBMCs supplied cDNA or gDNA.

Germline CDR1 and CDR2: MNHEY and SVGAGI. This CDR3 is 16 amino acids long. Trimming shortened V by 0 bases and J by 4 bases, and 13 bases separated the two germline ends. In the authors' workflow: Estimation of nucleated cell counts was performed using reference gene primer amplification. Libraries were prepared by immunoSEQ multiplex PCR; TCRdb keeps only in-frame clonotypes and omits some of them. V and J calls and clone size come straight from that table; D and trimming were deduced from the DNA. The profile covers 250,000 or so clones, with more than 75% appearing a single time and 7.1% taken by the ten largest. On this clone: Other DNA variants within this sample encode the same CDR3.

The chain uses TRBV6-5 and TRBJ1-5; possibly TRBD1 for D (5 bases). The sample comprised peripheral blood. The TCR comes from a woman in her sixties or seventies with active or convalescent COVID-19. The chain's CDR3 is CASSYSGTGVNQPQHF. The CDR3 region has the DNA TGTGCCAGCAGTTACTCAGGGACGGGGGTTAATCAGCCCCAGCATTTT.